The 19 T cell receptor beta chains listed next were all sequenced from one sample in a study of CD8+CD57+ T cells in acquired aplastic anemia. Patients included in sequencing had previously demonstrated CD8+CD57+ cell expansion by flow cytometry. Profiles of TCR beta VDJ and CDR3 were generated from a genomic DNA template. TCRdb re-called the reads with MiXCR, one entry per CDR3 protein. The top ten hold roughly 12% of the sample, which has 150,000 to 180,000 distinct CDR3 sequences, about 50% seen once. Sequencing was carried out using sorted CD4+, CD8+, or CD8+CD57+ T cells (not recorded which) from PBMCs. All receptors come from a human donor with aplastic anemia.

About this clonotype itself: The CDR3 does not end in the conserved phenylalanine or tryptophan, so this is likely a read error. Here the CDR3 reads CATSSGGETQYL. In DNA form, the CDR3 reads TGTGCCACCTCGAGTGGAGGCGAGACCCAGTACCTC. The chain carries TRBV15 and TRBJ2-5, with a tentative D call TRBD2 (5 bases). The CDR3 covers 12 residues. CDR1 is LNHNV and CDR2 is YYDKDF in the germline V gene (reference sequence). Trimming left V 8 bases short and J 5 bases short, with 12 bases between.

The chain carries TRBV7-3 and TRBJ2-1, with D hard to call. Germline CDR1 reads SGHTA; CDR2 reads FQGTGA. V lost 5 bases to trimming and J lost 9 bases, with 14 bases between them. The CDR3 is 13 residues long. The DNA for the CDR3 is TGTGCCAGCAGCGGACGGGCGATCGGTGAGCAGTTCTTC. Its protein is CASSGRAIGEQFF. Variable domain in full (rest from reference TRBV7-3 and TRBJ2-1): GAGVSQTPSNKVTEKGKYVELRCDPISGHTALYWYRQSLGQGPEFLIYFQGTGAADDSGLPNDRFFAVRPEGSVSTLKIQRTERGDSAVYLCASSGRAIGEQFFGPGTRLTVL.

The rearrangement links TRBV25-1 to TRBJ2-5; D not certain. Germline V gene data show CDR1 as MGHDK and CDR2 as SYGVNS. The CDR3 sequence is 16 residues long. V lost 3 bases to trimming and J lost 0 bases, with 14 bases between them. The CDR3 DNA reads TGTGCCAGCAGTGAGGATATCAGCGAGAACCAAGAGACCCAGTACTTC. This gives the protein CASSEDISENQETQYF.

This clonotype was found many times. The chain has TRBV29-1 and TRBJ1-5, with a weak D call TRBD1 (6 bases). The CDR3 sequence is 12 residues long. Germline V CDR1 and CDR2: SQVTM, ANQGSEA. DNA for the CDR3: TGCAGTGCATCCGGGGGCTTGGGGCCCCAGCATTTT. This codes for CSASGGLGPQHF.

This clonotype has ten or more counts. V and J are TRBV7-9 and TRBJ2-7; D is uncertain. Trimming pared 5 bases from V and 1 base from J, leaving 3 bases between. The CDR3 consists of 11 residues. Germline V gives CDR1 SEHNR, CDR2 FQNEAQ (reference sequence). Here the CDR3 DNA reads TGTGCCAGCAGCGCTTCCTACGAGCAGTACTTC. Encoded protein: CASSASYEQYF.

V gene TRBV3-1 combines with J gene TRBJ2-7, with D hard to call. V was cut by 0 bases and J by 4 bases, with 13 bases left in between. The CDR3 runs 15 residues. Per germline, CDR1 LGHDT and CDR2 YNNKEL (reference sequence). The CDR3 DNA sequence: TGTGCCAGCAGCCAAGATGTGATAGCTGGTTACGAGCAGTACTTC. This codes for CASSQDVIAGYEQYF.

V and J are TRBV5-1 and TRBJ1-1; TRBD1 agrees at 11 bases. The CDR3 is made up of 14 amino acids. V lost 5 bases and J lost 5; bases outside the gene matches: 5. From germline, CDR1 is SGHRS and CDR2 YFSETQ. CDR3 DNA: TGCGCCAGCAGATCTGGACAGGGGGCGACTGAAGCTTTCTTT. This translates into CASRSGQGATEAFF.

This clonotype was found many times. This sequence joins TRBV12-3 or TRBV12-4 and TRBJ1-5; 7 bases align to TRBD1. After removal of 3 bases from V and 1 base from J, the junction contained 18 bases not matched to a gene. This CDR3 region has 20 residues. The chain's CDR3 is CASSFGTVEYGARSNQPQHF. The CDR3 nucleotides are TGTGCCAGCAGTTTCGGGACAGTCGAATATGGGGCTCGGAGCAATCAGCCCCAGCATTTT.

For the CDR3, the DNA is TGCAGTGCCCCGGGACTAGCGGGGGGGCGGATCTCCTACGAGCAGTACTTC. Protein product: CSAPGLAGGRISYEQYF. The V call is TRBV20-1, the J call TRBJ2-7, with TRBD2 identical over 16 bases. Per germline, CDR1 DFQATT and CDR2 SNEGSKA (reference sequence). V was clipped by 6 bases and J by 0 bases; unmatched bases: 8. The CDR3 has 17 residues.

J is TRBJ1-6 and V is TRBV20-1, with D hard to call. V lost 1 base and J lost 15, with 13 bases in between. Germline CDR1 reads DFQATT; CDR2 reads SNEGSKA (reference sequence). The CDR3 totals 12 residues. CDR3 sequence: CSARVAVGGLHF. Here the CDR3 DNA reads TGCAGTGCTAGAGTGGCAGTTGGAGGCCTCCACTTT.

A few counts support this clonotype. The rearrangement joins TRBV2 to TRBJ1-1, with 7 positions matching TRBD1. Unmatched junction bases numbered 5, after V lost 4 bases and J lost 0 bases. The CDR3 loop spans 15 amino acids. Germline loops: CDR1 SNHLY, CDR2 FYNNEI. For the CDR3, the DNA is TGTGCCAGCAGTGCAGACAGGGTCATGAACACTGAAGCTTTCTTT. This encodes CASSADRVMNTEAFF.

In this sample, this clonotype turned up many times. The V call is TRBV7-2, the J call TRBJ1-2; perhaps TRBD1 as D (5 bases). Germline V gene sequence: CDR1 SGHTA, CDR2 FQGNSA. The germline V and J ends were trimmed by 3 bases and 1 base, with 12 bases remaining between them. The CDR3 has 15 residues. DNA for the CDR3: TGTGCCAGCAGCTTCCCGGGACCTCATAACTATGGCTACACCTTC. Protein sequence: CASSFPGPHNYGYTF.

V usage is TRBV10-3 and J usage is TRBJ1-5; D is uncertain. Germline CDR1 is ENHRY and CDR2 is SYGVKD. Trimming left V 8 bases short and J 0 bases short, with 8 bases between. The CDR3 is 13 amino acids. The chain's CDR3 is CAIAAVSNQPQHF. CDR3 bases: TGTGCCATCGCAGCGGTTAGCAATCAGCCCCAGCATTTT.

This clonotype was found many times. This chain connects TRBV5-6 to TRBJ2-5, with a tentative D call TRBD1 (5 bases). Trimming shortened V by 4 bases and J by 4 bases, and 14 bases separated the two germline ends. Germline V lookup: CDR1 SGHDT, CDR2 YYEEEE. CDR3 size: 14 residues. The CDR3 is CASSVVGLGETQYF. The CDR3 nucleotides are TGTGCCAGCAGCGTGGTGGGGCTGGGAGAGACCCAGTACTTC.

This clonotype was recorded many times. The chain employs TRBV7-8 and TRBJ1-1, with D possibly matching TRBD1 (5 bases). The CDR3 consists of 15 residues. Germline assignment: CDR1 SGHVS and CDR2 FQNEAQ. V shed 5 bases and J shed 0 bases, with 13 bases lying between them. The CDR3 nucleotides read TGTGCCAGCAGCCCCCGGGGCACTATGAACACTGAAGCTTTCTTT. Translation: CASSPRGTMNTEAFF.

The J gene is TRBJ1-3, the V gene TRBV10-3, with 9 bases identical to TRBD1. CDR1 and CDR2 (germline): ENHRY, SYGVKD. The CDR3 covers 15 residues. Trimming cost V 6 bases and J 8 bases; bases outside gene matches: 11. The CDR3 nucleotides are TGTGCCATCAGGGTGGACAGGGGACATGGCTACACCATATATTTT. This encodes CAIRVDRGHGYTIYF.

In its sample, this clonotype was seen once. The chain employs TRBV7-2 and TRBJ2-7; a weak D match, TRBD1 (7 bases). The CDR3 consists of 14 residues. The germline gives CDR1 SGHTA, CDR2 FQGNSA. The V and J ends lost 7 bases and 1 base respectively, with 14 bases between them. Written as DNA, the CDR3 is TGTGCCAGCACCCTGCAGGGGGGATCCTACGAGCAGTACTTC. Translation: CASTLQGGSYEQYF.

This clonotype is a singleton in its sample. The CDR3 DNA is TGTGCCAGCAGCGCGGGACAGGGAAGGCAGCCCCAGCATTTT. Translation: CASSAGQGRQPQHF. J is TRBJ1-5 and V is TRBV2; 9 nucleotides agree with TRBD1. The CDR3 is made up of 14 amino acids. Trimming removed 6 bases from V and 7 bases from J; junction bases left unmatched: 7. Germline lookup yields CDR1 SNHLY and CDR2 FYNNEI.

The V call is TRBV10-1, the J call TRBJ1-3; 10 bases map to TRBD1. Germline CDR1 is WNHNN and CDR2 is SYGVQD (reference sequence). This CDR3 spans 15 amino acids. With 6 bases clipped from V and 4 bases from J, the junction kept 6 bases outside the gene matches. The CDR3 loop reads CASSQDRGQGNTIYF. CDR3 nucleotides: TGCGCCAGCAGCCAAGACAGGGGGCAGGGAAACACCATATATTTT.